This T cell receptor (beta chain) was sequenced for a study of blood T cell repertoires in COVID-19. The ends lost 6 bases at V and 4 bases at J; junction bases unmatched: 4. CDR1 WSHSY and CDR2 SAAADI come from the germline V gene. This CDR3 has 13 residues. The repertoire was sequenced with immunoSEQ multiplex PCR; TCRdb's copy has only in-frame clones and lacks some. The sample gives about 120,000 clones, around 80% of which show up once; around 2.5% is in the top ten. The sample comprised peripheral blood. The chain has TRBV10-2 and TRBJ2-5; 8 bases fit TRBD2. This sequence was found in a man aged 50-59 years with acute or convalescent COVID-19. DNA for the CDR3: TGCGCCAGCAGCGTTAGCGGGATAGAGACCCAGTACTTC. Its protein is CASSVSGIETQYF.